Listed here is a single TCR beta chain. What it recognizes is unknown. This CDR3 is 13 amino acids long. Germline V CDR1 and CDR2: SGHNT, YYREEE (reference sequence). V was clipped by 3 bases and J by 7 bases, with 13 bases between them. The sample comes from a study of long-term antiretroviral therapy in people with HIV. Whole-study results and caveats: Information on adherence to ART, viral resistance or therapy changes was unavailable.

This was the immunoSEQ v3.0 assay at survey level. Assay: immunoSEQ multiplex PCR; the TCRdb copy retains only in-frame clones and omits some. The sample lists more than 25,000 clones; about four fifths were seen once. This receptor was obtained from a man in his forties with HIV. The rearrangement joins TRBV5-4 to TRBJ1-1; D uncertain. Source: unsorted PBMCs, taken 3 years after starting antiretroviral therapy. The CDR3 reads CASSSTGRVEAFF. CDR3 in DNA: TGTGCCAGCAGCTCGACGGGGAGGGTTGAAGCTTTCTTT.